This is a list of T cell receptor beta chains from one sample in a study of blood T cell repertoires in COVID-19. This table comes from immunoSEQ multiplex PCR, and its TCRdb copy is limited to in-frame clones, with some not included. There are 350,000 to 450,000 clones in the sample; roughly four fifths occur only once, and about 5.4% lies in the top ten. Sequencing was performed on PBMCs or T cells enriched from blood (not recorded which). The source of these receptors is a woman aged 50 to 65 who had recovered from COVID-19. The CDR3 runs from the conserved cysteine through the conserved F or W. The D gene is left open where the match is weak. Clone size is not always given. Where it is, it says once, few, many or a class for expanded clones.

TRBV14,TRBD2,TRBJ2-1,NA,TGTGCCAGCAGCCAAGAGATGGGTTGGGGGGGCTACAATGAGCAGTTCTTC,CASSQEMGWGGYNEQFF
TRBV5-1,TRBD1,TRBJ1-1,NA,TGCGCCAGCAGCTTGGCCATGCGGACAGGGAACACTGAAGCTTTCTTT,CASSLAMRTGNTEAFF
TRBV6-6,NA,TRBJ1-2,NA,TGTGCCAGCAGAGAGGATCCCGGGGATCACTACACCTTC,CASREDPGDHYTF
TRBV7-9,NA,TRBJ1-1,NA,TGTGCCAGCAGCCCCGGACTACTCAGCACTGAAGCTTTCTTT,CASSPGLLSTEAFF
TRBV6-5,NA,TRBJ2-2,NA,TGTGCCAGCAGTTATGTCGGGACGAACACCGGGGAGCTGTTTTTT,CASSYVGTNTGELFF
TRBV15,TRBD2,TRBJ2-7,NA,TGTGCCACCAGCAGAGGAAGCGGGAGGGGCTACGAGCAGTACTTC,CATSRGSGRGYEQYF
TRBV3-1/TRBV3-2,NA,TRBJ2-5,many,TGTGCCAGCAGCCAAGGCAGGGCCAGGTACCAAGAGACCCAGTACTTC,CASSQGRARYQETQYF
TRBV6-4,NA,TRBJ1-5,NA,TGTGCCAGCAGTGACCCCTGGGAGAAAGGGAATCAGCCCCAGCATTTT,CASSDPWEKGNQPQHF
TRBV9,NA,TRBJ1-1,NA,TGTGCCAGCAGCGTAGGAGGCAACTCCCGAACGGGGACTGAAGCTTTCTTT,CASSVGGNSRTGTEAFF
TRBV4-2,TRBD1,TRBJ1-5,NA,TGTGCCAGCAGCCCACAGGGGTTTGGCAATCAGCCCCAGCATTTT,CASSPQGFGNQPQHF
TRBV9,TRBD1,TRBJ1-1,NA,TGTGCCAGCAGCGCGACAGGGGGCCGCACTGAAGCTTTCTTT,CASSATGGRTEAFF
TRBV19,TRBD1,TRBJ2-6,NA,TGTGCCAGTAGTTTCGCGAATCGGGACAGGACCCTCTCTGGGGCCAACGTCCTGACTTTC,CASSFANRDRTLSGANVLTF
TRBV30,NA,TRBJ1-5,NA,TGTGCCTGGAGTCAGCTCAGGGGCAATCAGCCCCAGCATTTT,CAWSQLRGNQPQHF
TRBV28,NA,TRBJ1-6,few,TGTGCCAGCAGTCCCCTTGGGGAGGGTGGGTCACCCCTCCACTTT,CASSPLGEGGSPLHF